This T cell receptor (beta chain) was profiled in a study of resident and recirculating memory T cells in vitiligo listed by TCRdb under 2018. Background on the whole study: For TCR beta sequencing, each of a few stable vitiligo patients provided PBMCs and epidermis from shave biopsies taken at two lesional sites and two nonlesional sites. The human TCR beta sequencing tested whether specific clones in lesional vitiligo skin differed from clones in nonlesional skin and blood. Without cell sorting, samples were homogenized immediately before genomic DNA was extracted using the Qiagen DNeasy Blood & Tissue Kit. Overall results and qualifications from the work: TCR sequences were not found to be conserved across biopsy sites or patients, suggesting that different lesions are infiltrated by different T cell clones, a pattern described as private specificity. No single dominant TCR clone was found, and clonality differed from one vitiligo lesion to another. Mechanistic studies in the future are needed to assess how much the detected T cell clones and the human Trm pools versus Tcm pools each contribute. Even within a single patient, overlap and correlation analysis found no significant repertoire overlap between any biopsies apart from each lesion compared with itself.

Vitiligo counted as stable when lesions had not changed during the previous 6 months. For classification as stable, the absence of confetti depigmentation, a clinical sign of active vitiligo, was additionally required. Any patient who had received treatment in the previous three months was excluded. Ficoll density gradient centrifugation was used to isolate PBMCs from heparinized blood, after which the PBMCs were flash-frozen. With regard to this clone: Its antigen is unknown. No base quality values were provided; no much bigger clone lies one nucleotide off.

The immunoSEQ hsTCRB kit was used to amplify TCR beta chains from genomic DNA. The immunoSEQ service sequenced the TCR beta libraries on an Illumina MiSeq instrument. Per the authors' processing: Analysis of the repertoire data was performed with the immunoSEQ Analyzer. The immuneACCESS repertoire file appears here via TCRdb, limited to in-frame rearrangements. These files lack a portion of the clones; in checked studies, under half of the deficit traces to unresolved V genes, and the cause of the others is not known. V and J calls and clone size are given by that table; D and trimming were obtained from the DNA. This sample lists 40,000 to 50,000 clones; approximately 91% were detected once. Jointly, the top ten make up roughly 4.3% of the sample. From the germline V gene, CDR1 is SGHDT and CDR2 is YYEEEE. Counted from cysteine to phenylalanine, this CDR3 has 17 amino acids. Just CDR3 DNA is preserved here, 51 bases in frame from base 1. V trim: 5 bases; J trim: 3 bases; unmatched bases: 13.

The sequencing sample was made of blood. This receptor was identified in a male donor with vitiligo. The chain employs TRBV5-6 and TRBJ2-3; TRBD2 fits 9 bases in the junction. CDR3 reads: CASSLFKRGDPTDTQYF. The DNA sequence is given as TGTGCCAGCAGTCTCTTTAAGCGGGGGGACCCAACAGATACGCAGTATTTT.